This TCR beta chain was retrieved from a study of blood T cell repertoires in COVID-19. Study details: Both acute and convalescent COVID-19 samples were obtained from the United States, Italy and Spain.

The CDR3 is made up of 15 amino acids. CDR1 LGHDT and CDR2 YNNKEL come from the germline V gene (reference sequence). The trim removed 2 bases at V and 1 base at J, leaving 4 bases unmatched. Authors' processing steps: Reference gene primer amplification gave nucleated cell count estimates. Some clones are missing from TCRdb's copy, which holds only in-frame ones; the method was immunoSEQ multiplex PCR. V and J calls and clone size are as listed in that table; D and trimming were resolved from the DNA. The sample includes tens of thousands of clones, approximately 89% seen only once; the top ten take under 35%.

The source is an elderly woman with acute or convalescent COVID-19. This sequence joins TRBV3-1 (or the pseudogene TRBV3-2) and TRBJ1-1, with TRBD1 identical over 7 bases. The sequenced material came from peripheral blood. The CDR3: CASSQLPGGNTEAFF. CDR3 bases: TGTGCCAGCAGCCAACTCCCAGGGGGGAACACTGAAGCTTTCTTT.